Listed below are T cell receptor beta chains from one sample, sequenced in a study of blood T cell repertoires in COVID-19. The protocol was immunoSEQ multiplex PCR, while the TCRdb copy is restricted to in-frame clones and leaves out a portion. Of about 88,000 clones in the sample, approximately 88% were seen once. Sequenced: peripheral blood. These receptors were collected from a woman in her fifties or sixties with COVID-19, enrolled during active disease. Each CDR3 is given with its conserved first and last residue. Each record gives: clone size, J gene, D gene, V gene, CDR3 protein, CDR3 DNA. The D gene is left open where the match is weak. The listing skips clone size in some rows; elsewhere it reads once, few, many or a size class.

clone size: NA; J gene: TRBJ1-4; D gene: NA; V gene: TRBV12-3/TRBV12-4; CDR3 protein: CASRRGVDEKLFF; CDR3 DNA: TGTGCCAGCAGACGGGGAGTAGATGAAAAACTGTTTTTT
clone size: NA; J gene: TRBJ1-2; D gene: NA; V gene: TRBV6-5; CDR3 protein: CASSYTTGYGYTF; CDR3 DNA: TGTGCCAGCAGTTATACAACAGGGTATGGCTACACCTTC
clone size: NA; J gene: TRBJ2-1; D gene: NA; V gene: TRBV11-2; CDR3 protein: CASSLVAAYNEQFF; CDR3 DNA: TGTGCCAGCAGCTTAGTGGCAGCCTACAATGAGCAGTTCTTC
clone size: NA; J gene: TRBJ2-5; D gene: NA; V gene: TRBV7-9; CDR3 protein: CASSSSPRETQYF; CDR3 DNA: TGTGCCAGCAGCTCCTCCCCCCGGGAGACCCAGTACTTC
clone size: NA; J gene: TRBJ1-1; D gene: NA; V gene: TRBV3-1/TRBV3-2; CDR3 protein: CASSPGKGRNTEAFF; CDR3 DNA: TGTGCCAGCAGCCCAGGTAAGGGGCGGAACACTGAAGCTTTCTTT
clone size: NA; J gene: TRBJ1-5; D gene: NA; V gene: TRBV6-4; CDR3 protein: CASSGRVPNQPQHF; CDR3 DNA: TGTGCCAGCAGCGGCCGGGTCCCCAATCAGCCCCAGCATTTT
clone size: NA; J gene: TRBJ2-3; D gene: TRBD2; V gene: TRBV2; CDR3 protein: CATRRGLAGGLADTQYF; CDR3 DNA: TGTGCCACGAGGAGAGGACTAGCGGGGGGCCTAGCGGACACGCAGTATTTT
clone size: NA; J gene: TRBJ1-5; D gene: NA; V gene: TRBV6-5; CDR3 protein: CASSYSRLGNQPQHF; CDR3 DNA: TGTGCCAGCAGTTACTCGAGGTTGGGCAATCAGCCCCAGCATTTT
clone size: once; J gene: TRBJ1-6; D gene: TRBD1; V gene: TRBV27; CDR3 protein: CASSLFGQGVISPLHF; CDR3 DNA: TGTGCCAGCAGTTTATTTGGACAGGGGGTTATTTCACCCCTCCACTTT
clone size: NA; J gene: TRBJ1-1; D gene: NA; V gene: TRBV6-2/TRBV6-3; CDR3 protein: CASSYGTSDTEAFF; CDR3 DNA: TGTGCCAGCAGTTACGGTACATCCGACACTGAAGCTTTCTTT
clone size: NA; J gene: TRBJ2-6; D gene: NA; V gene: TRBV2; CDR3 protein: CASRQTGTVGANVLTF; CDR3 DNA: TGTGCCAGCAGACAGACAGGCACGGTCGGGGCCAACGTCCTGACTTTC
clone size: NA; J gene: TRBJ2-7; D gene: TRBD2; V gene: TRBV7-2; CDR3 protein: CASSTRTSGYEQYF; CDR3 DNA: TGTGCCAGCAGCACCCGGACTAGCGGATACGAGCAGTACTTC
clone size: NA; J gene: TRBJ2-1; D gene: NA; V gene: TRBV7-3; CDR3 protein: CASSLGQSNEQFF; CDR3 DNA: TGTGCCAGCAGCTTAGGACAGTCCAATGAGCAGTTCTTC
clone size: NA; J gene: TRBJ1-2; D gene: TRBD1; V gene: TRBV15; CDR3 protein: CATSRVLEGADGYTF; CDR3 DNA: TGTGCCACCAGCAGAGTTCTTGAGGGGGCAGATGGCTACACCTTC
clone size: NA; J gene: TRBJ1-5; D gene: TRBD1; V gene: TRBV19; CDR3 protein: CAGSAGGRGNQPQHF; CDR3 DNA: TGTGCCGGTTCTGCAGGGGGCAGAGGCAATCAGCCCCAGCATTTT
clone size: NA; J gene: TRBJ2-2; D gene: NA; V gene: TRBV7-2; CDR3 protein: CASSLGTPNTGELFF; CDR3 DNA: TGTGCCAGCAGCTTGGGGACACCGAACACCGGGGAGCTGTTTTTT
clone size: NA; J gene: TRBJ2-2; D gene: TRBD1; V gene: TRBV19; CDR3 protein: CASTNTGQGMAGELFF; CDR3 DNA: TGTGCCAGTACCAATACGGGACAGGGGATGGCCGGGGAGCTGTTTTTT
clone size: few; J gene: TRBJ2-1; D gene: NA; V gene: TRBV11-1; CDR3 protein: CASSLLTGVYNEQFF; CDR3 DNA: TGTGCCAGCAGCCTCCTTACGGGGGTCTACAATGAGCAGTTCTTC
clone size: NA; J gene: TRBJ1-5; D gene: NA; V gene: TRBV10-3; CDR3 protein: CAIRMGWDQPQHF; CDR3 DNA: TGTGCCATCCGGATGGGCTGGGATCAGCCCCAGCATTTT
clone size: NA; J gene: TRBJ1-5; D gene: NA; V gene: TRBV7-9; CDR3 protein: CASRGDGDQPQHF; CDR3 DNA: TGTGCCAGCAGAGGCGATGGAGATCAGCCCCAGCATTTT